This T cell receptor (beta chain) emerged from a study of neurological immune-mediated disorders. Libraries used 2 million unsorted PBMCs kept frozen in RNAlater. TCRdb reprocessed the 5' RACE reads with MiXCR, giving one entry per CDR3 protein. The sample shows around 44,000 distinct CDR3 sequences, 2.5% of them seen only once. The CDR3 loop spans 18 amino acids. Trimming pared 0 bases from V and 3 bases from J, leaving 22 bases between. Germline V CDR1 and CDR2: SGHRS, YFSETQ. This clonotype has at least ten counts. The sequence was collected from a man aged 25 to 40 with multiple sclerosis. The chain carries TRBV5-1 and TRBJ2-7, with D uncertain. The sequenced sample was PBMCs. In DNA form, the CDR3 reads TGCGCCAGCAGCTTGGATAGTTCTTTCCGACCTACCTTCTACGAGCAGTACTTC. Amino acids: CASSLDSSFRPTFYEQYF.